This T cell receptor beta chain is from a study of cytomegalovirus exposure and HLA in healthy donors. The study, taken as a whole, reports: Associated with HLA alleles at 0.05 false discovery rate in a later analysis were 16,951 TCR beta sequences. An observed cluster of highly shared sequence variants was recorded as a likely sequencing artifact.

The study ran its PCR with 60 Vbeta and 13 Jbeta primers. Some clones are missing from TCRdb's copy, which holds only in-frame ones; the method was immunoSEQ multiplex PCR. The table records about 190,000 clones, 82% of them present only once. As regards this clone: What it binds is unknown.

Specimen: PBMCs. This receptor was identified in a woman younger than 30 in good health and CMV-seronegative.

The CDR3 is CSGHRGEAYGYTF. The CDR3 DNA follows: TGCAGCGGACACAGGGGAGAGGCCTATGGCTACACCTTC. This rearrangement joins TRBV29-1 to TRBJ1-2, with 7 bases aligning to TRBD1. The V gene end was trimmed by 7 bases and the J gene end by 4 bases; junction bases not matched to a gene: 9. The CDR3 length is 13 residues. Germline CDR1 reads SQVTM; CDR2 reads ANQGSEA.